This is a list of T cell receptor beta chains from one sample in a study of T cells in Graves' hyperthyroidism and ophthalmopathy. MiXCR, applied by TCRdb to the multiplex PCR reads, yields one record per CDR3 protein. Of roughly 380,000 distinct CDR3 sequences listed, roughly 18% are singletons. The sequencing sample was made of blood. The source of these receptors is a middle-aged woman with Graves' ophthalmopathy. CDR3s include the opening cysteine and the closing phenylalanine or tryptophan. D genes are given only for firm matches. For some rows the clone size is stated as once, few or many, or as a class when expanded; others skip it.

d_call	v_call	j_call	clone_size	cdr3_aa	cdr3_nt
.	TRBV12-3/TRBV12-4	TRBJ1-5	.	CATKQGGNQPQHF	TGTGCCACCAAACAGGGAGGCAATCAGCCCCAGCATTTT
TRBD1	TRBV6-1	TRBJ2-7	.	CASSEARDRHYEQYF	TGTGCCAGCAGTGAAGCAAGGGACAGGCACTACGAGCAGTACTTC
.	TRBV6-1	TRBJ2-7	.	CASAHRGNYEQYF	TGTGCCAGCGCCCACCGGGGCAACTACGAGCAGTACTTC
TRBD1	TRBV2	TRBJ1-2	.	CASRPGTGFYGYTF	TGTGCCAGCAGGCCCGGGACAGGATTCTATGGCTACACCTTC
TRBD1	TRBV10-3	TRBJ1-1	many	CAISSRTGGSNTEAFF	TGTGCCATCAGCTCCCGGACAGGGGGCTCTAACACTGAAGCTTTCTTT
.	TRBV6-1	TRBJ2-5	.	CASSVRTKETQYF	TGTGCCAGCAGTGTTCGGACTAAAGAGACCCAGTACTTC
.	TRBV19	TRBJ1-2	few	CASTSLASFYSYGYTF	TGTGCCAGTACTTCCCTTGCGTCCTTCTACTCCTATGGCTACACCTTC
.	TRBV2	TRBJ2-7	many	CASMFDSYEQYF	TGTGCCAGCATGTTTGACAGTTACGAGCAGTACTTC
.	TRBV3-1	TRBJ2-5	.	CASSPKGSQETQYF	TGTGCCAGCAGCCCCAAGGGGTCCCAGGAAACCCAGTACTTC
.	TRBV30	TRBJ1-2	many	CAWMRDAGYTF	TGTGCCTGGATGCGGGACGCGGGCTACACCTTC
TRBD1	TRBV5-1	TRBJ2-7	.	CASQYRDRGLYEQYF	TGCGCCAGCCAGTACCGGGACAGGGGATTATACGAGCAGTACTTC
.	TRBV19	TRBJ1-2	few	CASSPPTGNYGYTF	TGTGCCAGTAGTCCTCCGACAGGCAACTATGGCTACACCTTC
.	TRBV7-9	TRBJ2-2	.	CASSQRGLTGELFF	TGTGCCAGCAGCCAAAGGGGCTTAACCGGGGAGCTGTTTTTT
.	TRBV7-2	TRBJ2-5	once	CASSLDRQMLYF	TGTGCTAGCAGCTTAGATAGACAGATGCTATACTTC
TRBD1	TRBV24-1	TRBJ2-2	many	CATSEWDSSGELFF	TGTGCCACCAGTGAGTGGGACAGCTCCGGGGAGCTGTTTTTT
TRBD1	TRBV28	TRBJ2-4	many	CASSSPQGVRNIQYF	TGTGCCAGCAGTTCCCCTCAGGGGGTACGGAACATTCAGTACTTC
TRBD1	TRBV28	TRBJ2-3	many	CASSPEPGQGKDYDTQYF	TGTGCCAGCAGTCCGGAACCGGGACAGGGGAAGGATTACGATACGCAGTATTTT
.	TRBV6-1	TRBJ2-5	few	CASTPGRGRETQYF	TGTGCCAGCACCCCAGGGAGGGGGCGAGAGACCCAGTACTTC
.	TRBV28	TRBJ1-2	.	CASSSFTGYGYTF	TGTGCCAGCAGTTCGTTTACAGGCTATGGCTACACCTTC
TRBD2	TRBV18	TRBJ2-1	many	CASSPPTGTSGSQFF	TGTGCCAGCTCACCACCGACAGGGACTAGCGGGTCGCAGTTCTTC
.	TRBV7-2	TRBJ2-5	many	CASNPDGGQETQYF	TGTGCCAGCAACCCTGACGGGGGACAAGAGACCCAGTACTTC
TRBD2	TRBV7-3	TRBJ2-7	many	CASSLSPSGSGYEQYF	TGTGCCAGCAGCTTGAGCCCTAGCGGGAGTGGCTACGAGCAGTACTTC
.	TRBV12-3/TRBV12-4	TRBJ1-5	many	CASSPVMGQPQHF	TGTGCCAGCAGCCCTGTGATGGGCCAGCCCCAGCATTTT
.	TRBV6-2/TRBV6-3	TRBJ2-7	many	CASSYRVHEQYF	TGTGCCAGCAGTTACAGGGTCCACGAGCAGTACTTC
.	TRBV14	TRBJ1-1	many	CASSLMPGGTEAFF	TGTGCCAGCAGCTTGATGCCGGGGGGGACGGAAGCTTTCTTT
.	TRBV28	TRBJ2-2	.	CASSLTRAGELSF	TGTGCCAGCAGTTTAACTAGGGCCGGGGAGCTGTCTTTT
.	TRBV12-3/TRBV12-4	TRBJ2-2	many	CASNLADTGELFF	TGTGCCAGCAACTTAGCGGACACCGGGGAGCTGTTTTTT
TRBD1	TRBV28	TRBJ1-5	many	CASRPNRGTGQPQHF	TGTGCCAGCAGACCGAACAGGGGGACGGGTCAGCCCCAGCATTTT
.	TRBV30	TRBJ2-2	many	CAWSADDELFF	TGTGCCTGGAGTGCGGATGACGAGCTGTTTTTT
.	TRBV7-6	TRBJ2-7	many	CASSSPLGEQYF	TGTGCCAGCAGCTCCCCATTGGGGGAGCAGTACTTC
.	TRBV11-2	TRBJ2-5	.	CASNLAGAETQYF	TGTGCCAGCAACCTCGCGGGCGCGGAGACCCAGTACTTC
.	TRBV6-5	TRBJ1-1	.	CASSSVRANTEAFF	TGTGCCAGCAGTTCAGTACGGGCGAACACTGAAGCTTTCTTT